Sequencing of this T cell receptor (beta chain) was carried out in a study of blood T cells in healthy people across ages. Study-level results: TCR beta diversity correlated strongly with naive T cell percentage.

CDR1 is SGHTA and CDR2 is FQGNSA in the germline V gene. The CDR3 is 20 amino acids. Trimming took 5 bases from V and 6 from J; bases not matched to a gene: 21. On this clonotype itself: Its antigen is not known.

Next came a second PCR, run for about 7 to 12 cycles, which used a sample-barcoded 5' primer along with a J-beta primer mix. TCRdb independently ran MiXCR on the 5' RACE reads; one entry per CDR3 protein. The profile shows approximately 690,000 distinct CDR3 sequences, roughly 58% of them singletons. Specimen: blood. The source of this sequence is a man aged 55 to 70 in good health. The genes are TRBV7-2 and TRBJ2-5, with 13 bases matching TRBD2. The CDR3 bases are TGTGCCAGCAGCCCCGTACGCTTTCTTATCGGGACTAGCGGGGAAAAGACCCAGTACTTC. Translated: CASSPVRFLIGTSGEKTQYF.